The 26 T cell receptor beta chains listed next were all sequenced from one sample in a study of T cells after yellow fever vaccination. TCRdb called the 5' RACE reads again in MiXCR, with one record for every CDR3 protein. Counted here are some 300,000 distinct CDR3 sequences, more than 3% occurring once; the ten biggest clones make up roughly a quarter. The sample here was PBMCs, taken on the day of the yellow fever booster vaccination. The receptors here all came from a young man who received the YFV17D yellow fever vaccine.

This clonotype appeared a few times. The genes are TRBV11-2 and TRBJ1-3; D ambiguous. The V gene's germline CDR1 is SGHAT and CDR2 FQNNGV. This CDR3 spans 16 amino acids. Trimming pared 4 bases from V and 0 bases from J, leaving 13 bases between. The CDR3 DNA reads TGTGCCAGCAGCTGGTCGCCCGAGGTCTCTGGAAACACCATATATTTT. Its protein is CASSWSPEVSGNTIYF.

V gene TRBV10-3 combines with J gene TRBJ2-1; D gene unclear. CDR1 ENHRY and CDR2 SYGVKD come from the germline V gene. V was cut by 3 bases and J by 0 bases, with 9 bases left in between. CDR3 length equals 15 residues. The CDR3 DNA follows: TGTGCCATCAGTGAATTTTCTAGCTCCTACAATGAGCAGTTCTTC. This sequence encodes CAISEFSSSYNEQFF.

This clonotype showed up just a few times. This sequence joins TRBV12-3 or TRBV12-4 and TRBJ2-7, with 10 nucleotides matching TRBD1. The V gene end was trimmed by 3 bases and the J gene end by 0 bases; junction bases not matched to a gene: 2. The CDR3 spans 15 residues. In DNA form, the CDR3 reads TGTGCCAGCAGTTTTAGGACAGGGGGCTCCTACGAGCAGTACTTC. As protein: CASSFRTGGSYEQYF.

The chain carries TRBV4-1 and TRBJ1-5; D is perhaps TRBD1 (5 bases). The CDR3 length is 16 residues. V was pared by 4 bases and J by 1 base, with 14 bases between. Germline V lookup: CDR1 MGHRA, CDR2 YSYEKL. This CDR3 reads CASSREQVRSNQPQHF. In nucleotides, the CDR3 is TGCGCCAGCAGCCGAGAACAGGTGAGAAGCAATCAGCCCCAGCATTTT.

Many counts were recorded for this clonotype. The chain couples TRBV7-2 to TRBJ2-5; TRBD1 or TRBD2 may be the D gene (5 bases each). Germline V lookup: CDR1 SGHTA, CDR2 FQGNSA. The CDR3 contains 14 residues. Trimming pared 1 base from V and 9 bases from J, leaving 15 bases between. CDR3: CASSLVGDRHSQYF. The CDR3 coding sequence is TGTGCCAGCAGCTTAGTAGGGGACCGTCATTCCCAGTACTTC.

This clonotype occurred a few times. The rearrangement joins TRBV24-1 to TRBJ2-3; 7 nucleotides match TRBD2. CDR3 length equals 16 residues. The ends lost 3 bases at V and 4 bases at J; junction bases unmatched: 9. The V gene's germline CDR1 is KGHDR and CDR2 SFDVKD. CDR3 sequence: CATSDPGRGDADTQYF. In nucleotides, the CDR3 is TGTGCCACCAGTGATCCTGGCCGGGGGGATGCAGATACGCAGTATTTT.

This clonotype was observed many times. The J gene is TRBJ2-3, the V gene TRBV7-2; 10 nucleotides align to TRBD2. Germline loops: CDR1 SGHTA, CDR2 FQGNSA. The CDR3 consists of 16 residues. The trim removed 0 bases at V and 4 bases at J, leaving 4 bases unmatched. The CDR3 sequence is CASSLAPSGGADTQYF. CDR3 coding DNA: TGTGCCAGCAGCTTAGCGCCTAGCGGGGGCGCAGATACGCAGTATTTT.

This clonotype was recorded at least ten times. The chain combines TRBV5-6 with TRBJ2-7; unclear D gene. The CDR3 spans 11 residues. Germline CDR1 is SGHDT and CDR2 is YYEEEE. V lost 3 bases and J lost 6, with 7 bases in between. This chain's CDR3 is CASSSGSEQYV. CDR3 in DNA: TGTGCCAGCAGCTCCGGTAGCGAGCAGTACGTC.

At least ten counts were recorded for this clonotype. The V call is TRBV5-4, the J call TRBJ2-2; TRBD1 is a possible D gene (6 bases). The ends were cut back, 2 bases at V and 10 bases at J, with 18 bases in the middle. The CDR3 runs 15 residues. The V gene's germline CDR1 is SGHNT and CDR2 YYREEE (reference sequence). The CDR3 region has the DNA TGTGCCAGCAGCTTCCGCAGTCCAAGGACAGAGGAGCTGTTTTTT. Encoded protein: CASSFRSPRTEELFF.

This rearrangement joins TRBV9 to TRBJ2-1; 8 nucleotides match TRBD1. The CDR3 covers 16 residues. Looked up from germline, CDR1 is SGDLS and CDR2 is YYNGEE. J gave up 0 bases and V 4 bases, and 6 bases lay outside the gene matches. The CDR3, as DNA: TGTGCCAGCAGCTCCCGGACAGGGAGCTCCTACAATGAGCAGTTCTTC. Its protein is CASSSRTGSSYNEQFF.

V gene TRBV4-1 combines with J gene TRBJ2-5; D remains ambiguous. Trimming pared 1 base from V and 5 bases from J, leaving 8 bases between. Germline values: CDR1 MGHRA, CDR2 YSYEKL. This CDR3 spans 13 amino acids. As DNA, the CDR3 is TGCGCCAGCAGCCAAGTTATCGGGGAGACCCAGTACTTC. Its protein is CASSQVIGETQYF.

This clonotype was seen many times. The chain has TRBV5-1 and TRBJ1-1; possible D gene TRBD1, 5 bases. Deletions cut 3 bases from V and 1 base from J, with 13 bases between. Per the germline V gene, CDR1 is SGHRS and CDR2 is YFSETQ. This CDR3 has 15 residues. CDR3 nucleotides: TGCGCCAGCAGCTCCACCGGGACCCCGAACACTGAAGCTTTCTTT. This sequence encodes CASSSTGTPNTEAFF.

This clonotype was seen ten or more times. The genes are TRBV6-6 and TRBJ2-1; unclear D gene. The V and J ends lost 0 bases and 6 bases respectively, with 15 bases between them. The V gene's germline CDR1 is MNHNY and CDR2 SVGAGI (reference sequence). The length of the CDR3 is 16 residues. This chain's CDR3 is CASSYSEGSFGNEQFF. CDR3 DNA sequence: TGTGCCAGCAGTTACTCTGAAGGTAGTTTCGGCAATGAGCAGTTCTTC.

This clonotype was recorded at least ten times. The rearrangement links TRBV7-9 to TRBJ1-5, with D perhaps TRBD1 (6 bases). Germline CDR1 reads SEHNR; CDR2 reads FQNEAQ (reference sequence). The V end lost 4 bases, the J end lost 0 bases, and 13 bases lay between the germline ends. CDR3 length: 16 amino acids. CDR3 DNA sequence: TGTGCCAGCAGCTCCGCCGGGGGGCCTAGCAATCAGCCCCAGCATTTT. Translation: CASSSAGGPSNQPQHF.

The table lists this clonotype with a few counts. The CDR3 nucleotides are TGCGCCAGCAGCCAAGAAGGGACATACTACAATGAGCAGTTCTTC. Amino acids: CASSQEGTYYNEQFF. The chain has TRBV4-1 and TRBJ2-1; a possible D gene is TRBD1 (6 bases). V gave up 0 bases and J gave up 3 bases, with 9 bases separating them. The CDR3 loop spans 15 amino acids. The germline CDR1 and CDR2 sequences are MGHRA and YSYEKL.

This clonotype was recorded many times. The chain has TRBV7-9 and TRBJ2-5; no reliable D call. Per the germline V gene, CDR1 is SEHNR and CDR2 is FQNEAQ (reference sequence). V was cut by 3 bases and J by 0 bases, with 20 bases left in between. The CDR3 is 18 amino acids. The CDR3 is CASSLGLPLRWYQETQYF. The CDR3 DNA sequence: TGTGCCAGCAGCTTGGGGTTGCCCCTTAGGTGGTACCAAGAGACCCAGTACTTC. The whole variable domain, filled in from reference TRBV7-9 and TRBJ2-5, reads DTGVSQNPRHKITKRGQNVTFRCDPISEHNRLYWYRQTLGQGPEFLTYFQNEAQLEKSRLLSDRFSAERPKGSFSTLEIQRTEQGDSAMYLCASSLGLPLRWYQETQYFGPGTRLLVL.

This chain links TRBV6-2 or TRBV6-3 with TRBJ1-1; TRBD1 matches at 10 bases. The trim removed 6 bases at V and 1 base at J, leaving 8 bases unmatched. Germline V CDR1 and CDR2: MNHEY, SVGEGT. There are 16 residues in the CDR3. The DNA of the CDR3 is TGTGCCAGCAGGGACAGGGGGTTGAGTCGGAACACTGAAGCTTTCTTT. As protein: CASRDRGLSRNTEAFF.

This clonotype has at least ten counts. The CDR3 coding sequence is TGTGCCAGCAGCTGGGGGGTGGTAGAGACCCAGTACTTC. Translation: CASSWGVVETQYF. The genes are TRBV7-2 and TRBJ2-5, with D perhaps matching TRBD2 (6 bases). Trimming removed 4 bases from V and 4 bases from J, with 10 bases in between. The germline CDR1 and CDR2 sequences are SGHTA and FQGNSA. There are 13 residues in the CDR3.

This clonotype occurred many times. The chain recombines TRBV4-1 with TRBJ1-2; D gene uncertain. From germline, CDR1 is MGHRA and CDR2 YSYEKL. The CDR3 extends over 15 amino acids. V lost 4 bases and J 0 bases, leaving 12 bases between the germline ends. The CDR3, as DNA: TGCGCCAGCAGCCCCCGGACCGCAGCTAACTATGGCTACACCTTC. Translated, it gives CASSPRTAANYGYTF.

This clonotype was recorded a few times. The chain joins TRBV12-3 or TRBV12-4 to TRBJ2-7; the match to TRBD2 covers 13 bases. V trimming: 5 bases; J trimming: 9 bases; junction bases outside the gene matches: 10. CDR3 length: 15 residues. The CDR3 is CASSPLTSGGLGQYF. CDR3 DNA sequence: TGTGCCAGCAGTCCGTTGACTAGCGGGGGGCTGGGGCAGTACTTC.

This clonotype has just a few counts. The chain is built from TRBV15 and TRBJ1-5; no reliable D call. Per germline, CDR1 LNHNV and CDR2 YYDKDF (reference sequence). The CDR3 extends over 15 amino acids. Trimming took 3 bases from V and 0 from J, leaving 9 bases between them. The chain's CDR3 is CATSSLVYSNQPQHF. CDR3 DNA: TGTGCCACCAGCAGTTTGGTCTATAGCAATCAGCCCCAGCATTTT.

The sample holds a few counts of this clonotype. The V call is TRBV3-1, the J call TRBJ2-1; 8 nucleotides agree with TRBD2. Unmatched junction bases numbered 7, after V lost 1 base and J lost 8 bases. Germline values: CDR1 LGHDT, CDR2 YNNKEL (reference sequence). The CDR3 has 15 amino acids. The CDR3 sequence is CASSQVLAAADEQFF. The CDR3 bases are TGTGCCAGCAGCCAAGTACTAGCGGCAGCCGATGAGCAGTTCTTC.

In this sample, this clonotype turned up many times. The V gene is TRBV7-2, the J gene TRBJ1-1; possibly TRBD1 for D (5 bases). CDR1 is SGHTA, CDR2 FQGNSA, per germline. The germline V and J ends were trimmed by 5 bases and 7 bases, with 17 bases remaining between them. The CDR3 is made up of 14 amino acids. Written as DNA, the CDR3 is TGTGCCAGCAGCCCCCACGGGGGGTATGGTGAAGCTTTCTTT. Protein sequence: CASSPHGGYGEAFF.

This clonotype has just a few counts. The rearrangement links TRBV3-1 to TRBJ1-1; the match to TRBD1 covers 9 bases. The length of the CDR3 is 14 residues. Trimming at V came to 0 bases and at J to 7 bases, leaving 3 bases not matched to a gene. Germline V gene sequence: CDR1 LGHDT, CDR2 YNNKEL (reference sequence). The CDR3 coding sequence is TGTGCCAGCAGCCAAGACACAGGGGGCTTTGAAGCTTTCTTT. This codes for CASSQDTGGFEAFF.

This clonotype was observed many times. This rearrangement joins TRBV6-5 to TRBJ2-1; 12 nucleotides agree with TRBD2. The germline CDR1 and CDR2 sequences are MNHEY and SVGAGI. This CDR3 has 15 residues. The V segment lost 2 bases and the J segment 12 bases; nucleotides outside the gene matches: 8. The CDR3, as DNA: TGTGCCAGCAGTTACAGGGCTAGCGGGGGGGCAAGGCAGTTCTTC. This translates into CASSYRASGGARQFF.

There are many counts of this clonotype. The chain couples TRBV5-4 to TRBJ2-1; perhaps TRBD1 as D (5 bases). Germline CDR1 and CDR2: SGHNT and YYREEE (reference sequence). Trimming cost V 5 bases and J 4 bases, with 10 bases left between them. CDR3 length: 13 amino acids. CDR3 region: CASSFTGYNEQFF. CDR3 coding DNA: TGTGCCAGCAGTTTTACAGGTTACAATGAGCAGTTCTTC.